This entry lists 15 T cell receptor beta chains sequenced from one sample in a study of control samples from healthy donors and cancer patients. The data were produced by immunoSEQ multiplex PCR, yet TCRdb's version contains in-frame clones alone and is incomplete. The sample consists of roughly 88,000 clones, 91% of them appearing once. The sequenced material came from blood. These receptors originate from a woman in her twenties or thirties in good health.

The chain employs TRBV6-6 and TRBJ1-2; D is unresolved. The V end was cut by 7 bases, the J end by 5 bases, with 14 bases between. Per the germline V gene, CDR1 is MNHNY and CDR2 is SVGAGI (reference sequence). This CDR3 comprises 13 residues. DNA of the CDR3: TGTGCCAGCATGATACAGAGAGGATATGGCTACACCTTC. Translating it yields CASMIQRGYGYTF.

This chain links TRBV4-2 with TRBJ2-7; D ambiguous. The germline V and J ends were trimmed by 0 bases and 9 bases, with 21 bases remaining between them. This CDR3 is built from 16 residues. The germline gives CDR1 LGHNA, CDR2 YNFKEQ. The CDR3 reads CASSQDRAHAVIGQYF. In nucleotides, the CDR3 is TGTGCCAGCAGCCAAGATCGGGCCCACGCGGTAATTGGGCAGTACTTC.

The chain employs TRBV5-1 and TRBJ2-1; 10 bases align to TRBD1. The CDR3 covers 15 residues. V shed 4 bases and J 5 bases; nucleotides not matched to a gene: 6. Germline V CDR1 and CDR2: SGHRS, YFSETQ. The CDR3 here is CASSPRDRGHNEQFF. In nucleotides, the CDR3 is TGCGCCAGCAGCCCCCGGGACAGGGGCCACAATGAGCAGTTCTTC.

V gene TRBV10-1 combines with J gene TRBJ2-7; possibly TRBD2 for D (6 bases). Trimming removed 0 bases at V and 7 bases at J, with 16 bases between. The length of the CDR3 is 15 residues. Germline CDR1 is WNHNN and CDR2 is SYGVQD (reference sequence). This CDR3 reads CASSESRGPGREQYF. Here the CDR3 DNA reads TGCGCCAGCAGTGAGTCGCGGGGCCCTGGTCGAGAGCAGTACTTC.

The CDR3 sequence is CASSPRPGQNEKLFF. The CDR3 bases are TGTGCCAGCTCACCACGCCCGGGACAGAATGAAAAACTGTTTTTT. The chain combines TRBV18 with TRBJ1-4; 7 positions agree with TRBD1. The length of the CDR3 is 15 residues. Germline lookup yields CDR1 KGHSH and CDR2 LQKENI. Trimming took 1 base from V and 5 from J; bases not matched to a gene: 4.

This clone was seen a few times. The chain combines TRBV18 with TRBJ1-3, with 7 bases fitting TRBD1. The V gene end was trimmed by 1 base and the J gene end by 2 bases; junction bases not matched to a gene: 14. This CDR3 is 19 amino acids long. CDR1 is KGHSH and CDR2 is LQKENI in the germline V gene. CDR3 sequence (DNA): TGTGCCAGCTCACCACACCCGGGACAGACACCTAACCCTGGAAACACCATATATTTT. It yields the protein CASSPHPGQTPNPGNTIYF.

This rearrangement joins TRBV15 to TRBJ1-6; TRBD1 might be the D (6 bases). This CDR3 has 18 amino acids. V was shortened by 1 base and J by 0 bases, with 13 bases between the two germline ends. Germline-derived CDR1 and CDR2 are LNHNV and YYDKDF (reference sequence). The CDR3, as DNA: TGTGCCACCAGCAGAGTTGGGGGGGCGAGCTCCTATAATTCACCCCTCCACTTT. Amino acid sequence: CATSRVGGASSYNSPLHF.

CDR3: CASSERRQGNQPQHF. CDR3 in DNA: TGTGCCAGCAGTGAGCGGAGGCAAGGTAATCAGCCCCAGCATTTT. The J gene is TRBJ1-5, the V gene TRBV6-1, with D unclear. CDR3 length: 15 amino acids. The germline V and J ends were trimmed by 3 bases and 4 bases, with 13 bases remaining between them. The germline gives CDR1 MNHNS, CDR2 SASEGT.

The chain couples TRBV5-1 to TRBJ2-5; unclear D gene. CDR1 SGHRS and CDR2 YFSETQ come from the germline V gene. The CDR3 spans 14 residues. The ends were cut back, 4 bases at V and 1 base at J, with 11 bases in the middle. As DNA, the CDR3 is TGCGCCAGCAGCCAAACAACGCCCCAAGAGACCCAGTACTTC. Its translation is CASSQTTPQETQYF.

This clone was detected once. The V gene is TRBV27, the J gene TRBJ2-7; tentatively, D is TRBD1 or TRBD2 (6 bases each). V gave up 5 bases and J gave up 0 bases, with 14 bases separating them. Germline V lookup: CDR1 MNHEY, CDR2 SMNVEV (reference sequence). The CDR3 runs to 15 residues. The CDR3 sequence: CASSRGAGDSYEQYF. In DNA, the CDR3 is TGTGCCAGCAGTCGCGGGGCAGGGGACTCCTACGAGCAGTACTTC.

The chain joins TRBV7-9 to TRBJ2-5; weak D call: TRBD1 (5 bases). V was trimmed by 5 bases and J by 7 bases, leaving 17 bases between them. Germline CDR1 SEHNR, CDR2 FQNEAQ (reference sequence). CDR3 length: 14 amino acids. CDR3 sequence: CASSLGLAVRTQYF. CDR3 DNA sequence: TGTGCCAGCAGCCTGGGGCTGGCGGTTAGGACCCAGTACTTC.

This chain links TRBV7-9 with TRBJ1-1; D gene uncertain. Germline lookup yields CDR1 SEHNR and CDR2 FQNEAQ (reference sequence). This CDR3 contains 12 residues. V was shortened by 5 bases and J by 3 bases, with 7 bases between the two germline ends. The CDR3 loop reads CASSPPDTEAFF. CDR3 in DNA: TGTGCCAGCAGCCCCCCGGACACTGAAGCTTTCTTT.

V gene TRBV19 combines with J gene TRBJ1-2; the D is unclear. CDR1 and CDR2 from the germline V gene are LNHDA and SQIVND (reference sequence). The CDR3 sequence is 13 residues long. The V end lost 3 bases, the J end lost 6 bases, and 11 bases lay between the germline ends. CDR3 residues: CASSMDGIDGYTF. The CDR3 region has the DNA TGTGCCAGTAGTATGGACGGGATCGATGGCTACACCTTC. The whole variable domain, filled in from reference TRBV19 and TRBJ1-2, reads DGGITQSPKYLFRKEGQNVTLSCEQNLNHDAMYWYRQDPGQGLRLIYYSQIVNDFQKGDIAEGYSVSREKKESFPLTVTSAQKNPTAFYLCASSMDGIDGYTFGSGTRLTVV.

This chain joins TRBV10-2 and TRBJ1-4; possible D gene TRBD1, 6 bases. The CDR3 has 15 residues. Trimming cost V 6 bases and J 5 bases, with 16 bases left between them. Germline V gene sequence: CDR1 WSHSY, CDR2 SAAADI. As DNA, the CDR3 is TGCGCCAGCAGCGGGGCGGGGGCTCGGAATGAAAAACTGTTTTTT. Its protein product is CASSGAGARNEKLFF.

The chain is built from TRBV4-1 and TRBJ1-1, with TRBD1 as a possible D gene (5 bases). V was trimmed by 4 bases and J by 1 base, leaving 10 bases between them. The CDR3 runs 14 residues. Germline V gene sequence: CDR1 MGHRA, CDR2 YSYEKL. CDR3 sequence reads: CASSRGGRNTEAFF. CDR3 nucleotide sequence: TGCGCCAGCAGCCGGGGGGGACGGAACACTGAAGCTTTCTTT.